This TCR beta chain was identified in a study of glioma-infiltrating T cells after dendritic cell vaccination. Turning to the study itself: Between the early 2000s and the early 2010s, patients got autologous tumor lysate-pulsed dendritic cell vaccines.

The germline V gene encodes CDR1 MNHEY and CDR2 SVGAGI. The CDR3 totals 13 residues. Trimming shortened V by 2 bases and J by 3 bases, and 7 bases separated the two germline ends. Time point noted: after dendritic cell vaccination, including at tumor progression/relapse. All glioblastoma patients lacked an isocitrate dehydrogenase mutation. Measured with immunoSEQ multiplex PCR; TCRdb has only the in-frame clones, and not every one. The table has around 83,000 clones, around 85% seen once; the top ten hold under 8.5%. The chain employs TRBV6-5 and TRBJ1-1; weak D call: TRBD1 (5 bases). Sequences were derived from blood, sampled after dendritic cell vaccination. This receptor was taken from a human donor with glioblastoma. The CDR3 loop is CASSYDRDTEAFF. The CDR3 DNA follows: TGTGCCAGCAGTTACGACAGAGACACTGAAGCTTTCTTT.